One sample yielded the 21 T cell receptor beta chains listed below, sequenced in a study of cytomegalovirus exposure and HLA in healthy donors. TCRdb keeps only in-frame clones here, not all; method: immunoSEQ multiplex PCR. The sample shows 100,000 or so clones, around nine tenths of them seen only once. The sample was PBMCs. These receptors all come from a woman aged 30 to 39 in good health and CMV-seronegative.

The chain joins TRBV11-2 to TRBJ2-2; 9 positions agree with TRBD1. The J segment lost 5 bases and the V segment lost 7 bases, leaving 11 bases of the junction unmatched. This CDR3 contains 16 residues. CDR1 is SGHAT and CDR2 is FQNNGV in the germline V gene. CDR3 region: CASKLNTGGGTGELFF. The CDR3 DNA reads as TGTGCCAGCAAATTAAACACAGGGGGCGGAACCGGGGAGCTGTTTTTT.

This sequence joins TRBV28 and TRBJ2-1, with D perhaps matching TRBD1 (6 bases). Germline loops: CDR1 MDHEN, CDR2 SYDVKM. The CDR3 sequence is 15 residues long. V lost 7 bases, J lost 5 bases, and 18 bases lay in between. CDR3 nucleotide sequence: TGTGCCAGCACCTCCCCCGGGACAACCAACAATGAGCAGTTCTTC. Its protein product is CASTSPGTTNNEQFF.

The J gene is TRBJ1-2, the V gene TRBV5-5; D is unresolved. The germline CDR1 and CDR2 sequences are SGHKS and YYEKEE (reference sequence). V was cut by 1 base and J by 6 bases, with 10 bases left in between. This CDR3 has 13 amino acids. The CDR3 DNA is TGTGCCAGCAGCTTGACAGTCCCCCATGGCTACACCTTC. This gives the protein CASSLTVPHGYTF.

The V and J genes are TRBV7-3 and TRBJ1-2; no reliable D call. CDR3 length: 15 residues. Germline loops: CDR1 SGHTA, CDR2 FQGTGA. Trimming stripped 5 bases from V and 5 bases from J, with 18 bases between. The CDR3 bases are TGTGCCAGCAGCCCCTCGGGTTCTGGCGGGTATGGCTACACCTTC. Amino acid sequence: CASSPSGSGGYGYTF.

This rearrangement joins TRBV13 to TRBJ2-4; 8 nucleotides align to TRBD2. The CDR3 contains 19 residues. V shed 5 bases, J shed 0 bases, and the junction held 15 bases outside the gene matches. CDR1 PRHDT and CDR2 FYEKMQ come from the germline V gene (reference sequence). As DNA, the CDR3 is TGTGCCAGCAGCACAGGGCGGGGGATAGCGGGATTAGCCAAAAACATTCAGTACTTC. Translation gives CASSTGRGIAGLAKNIQYF.

V usage is TRBV27 and J usage is TRBJ2-1; possibly TRBD1 for D (6 bases). Germline V lookup: CDR1 MNHEY, CDR2 SMNVEV (reference sequence). The CDR3 has 11 residues. V was cut by 6 bases and J by 8 bases, with 8 bases left in between. The CDR3 loop is CASSRGHEQFF. The CDR3 region has the DNA TGTGCCAGCAGCAGGGGTCATGAGCAGTTCTTC.

V is TRBV18 and J is TRBJ2-1, with TRBD2 matching over 11 bases. This CDR3 region has 14 residues. The ends lost 3 bases at V and 7 bases at J; junction bases unmatched: 2. Germline V gene sequence: CDR1 KGHSH, CDR2 LQKENI. The DNA of the CDR3 is TGTGCCAGCTCACCTTCTAGCGGGGGGAATGAGCAGTTCTTC. It codes for CASSPSSGGNEQFF. The whole variable domain, remainder taken from reference TRBV18 and TRBJ2-1, is NAGVMQNPRHLVRRRGQEARLRCSPMKGHSHVYWYRQLPEEGLKFMVYLQKENIIDESGMPKERFSAEFPKEGPSILRIQQVVRGDSAAYFCASSPSSGGNEQFFGPGTRLTVL.

The J gene is TRBJ1-2, the V gene TRBV28; the match to TRBD1 covers 9 bases. CDR3 length: 12 residues. Germline values: CDR1 MDHEN, CDR2 SYDVKM. Here the CDR3 reads CGSSTGGSGYTF. CDR3 coding DNA: TGTGGTTCCTCCACAGGGGGCAGTGGCTACACCTTC.

The rearrangement links TRBV11-2 to TRBJ1-1; perhaps TRBD1 as D (6 bases). There are 13 residues in the CDR3. Germline CDR1 SGHAT, CDR2 FQNNGV. The V end lost 4 bases, the J end lost 7 bases, and 13 bases lay between the germline ends. The CDR3 reads CASSSETGGEAFF. The CDR3 DNA follows: TGTGCCAGCAGCTCCGAGACAGGAGGTGAAGCTTTCTTT.

The gene calls are TRBV7-8 and TRBJ1-5; 8 nucleotides match TRBD1. CDR1 is SGHVS, CDR2 FQNEAQ, per germline. The J segment lost 1 base and the V segment lost 1 base, leaving 9 bases of the junction unmatched. CDR3 length: 18 residues. The CDR3 nucleotides are TGTGCCAGCAGCTTAGGCGGCAGGGGGCGACGAAGCAATCAGCCCCAGCATTTT. Translating it yields CASSLGGRGRRSNQPQHF.

The CDR3 nucleotides read TGTGCCAGCATCATAGTCGGGGAGAACACTGAAGCTTTCTTT. Translated: CASIIVGENTEAFF. The chain links TRBV9 to TRBJ1-1; no clear D. The length of the CDR3 is 14 residues. The germline V gene encodes CDR1 SGDLS and CDR2 YYNGEE. V dropped 6 bases and J dropped 1 base, with 13 bases sitting between them.

The chain recombines TRBV7-2 with TRBJ1-3; 8 bases are shared with TRBD1. CDR1 and CDR2 (germline): SGHTA, FQGNSA. CDR3 length: 15 amino acids. The junction had 2 bases not matched to a gene; V was cut back by 1 base and J by 3 bases. CDR3 DNA sequence: TGTGCCAGCAGCTTAGGTGGACAGGGTGGAAACACCATATATTTT. Amino acid sequence: CASSLGGQGGNTIYF.

J is TRBJ1-2 and V is TRBV9; 9 bases align to TRBD1. The CDR3 runs 16 residues. With 3 bases clipped from V and 2 bases from J, the junction kept 8 bases outside the gene matches. From germline, CDR1 is SGDLS and CDR2 YYNGEE. CDR3 residues: CASSALGTGKNYGYTF. The DNA for the CDR3 is TGTGCCAGCAGCGCTCTCGGGACAGGGAAAAACTATGGCTACACCTTC. Using reference TRBV9 and TRBJ1-2 for the parts outside the CDR3, the full variable domain is DSGVTQTPKHLITATGQRVTLRCSPRSGDLSVYWYQQSLDQGLQFLIQYYNGEERAKGNILERFSAQQFPDLHSELNLSSLELGDSALYFCASSALGTGKNYGYTFGSGTRLTVV.

The CDR3 spells CASSLFRQGGTEAFF. The CDR3 nucleotides read TGTGCCAGCAGTTTATTCCGACAGGGCGGCACTGAAGCTTTCTTT. The V gene is TRBV6-5, the J gene TRBJ1-1, with 7 bases aligning to TRBD1. CDR1 and CDR2 from the germline V gene are MNHEY and SVGAGI. The CDR3 runs 15 residues. Germline trimming cut 4 bases from V and 4 bases from J; bases unmatched to any gene: 9.

This clone was recorded once. V is TRBV7-9 and J is TRBJ1-1; 9 bases line up with TRBD1. V dropped 5 bases and J dropped 1; count of bases not matched to a gene: 8. The V gene's germline CDR1 is SEHNR and CDR2 FQNEAQ (reference sequence). The CDR3 is 16 amino acids. The CDR3 DNA is TGTGCCAGCAGCCCCCCCGGACAGGGGCAGAACACTGAAGCTTTCTTT. The encoded protein is CASSPPGQGQNTEAFF.

The CDR3 DNA reads as TGTGCCAGCAGCCAAGGAGGCGGCGGGGGGGCCTCGGAGACCCAGTACTTC. This translates into CASSQGGGGGASETQYF. The J gene is TRBJ2-5, the V gene TRBV4-2, with TRBD2 matching 9 bases. V shed 1 base, J shed 5 bases, and the junction held 11 bases outside the gene matches. Germline-derived CDR1 and CDR2 are LGHNA and YNFKEQ. The CDR3 spans 17 residues.

The gene calls are TRBV7-9 and TRBJ1-4, with D unclear. Germline lookup yields CDR1 SEHNR and CDR2 FQNEAQ (reference sequence). The CDR3 runs to 14 residues. The V and J ends lost 6 bases and 3 bases respectively, with 11 bases between them. CDR3 amino acids: CASRSQAANEKLFF. DNA of the CDR3: TGTGCCAGCAGGTCCCAGGCAGCTAATGAAAAACTGTTTTTT.

This sequence joins TRBV5-1 and TRBJ1-5; D gene uncertain. CDR3 length: 13 residues. The germline V gene encodes CDR1 SGHRS and CDR2 YFSETQ. V shed 5 bases and J shed 5 bases, with 11 bases lying between them. This chain's CDR3 is CASSQIPDQPQHF. Here the CDR3 DNA reads TGCGCCAGCAGTCAGATCCCAGATCAGCCCCAGCATTTT.

The chain employs TRBV7-6 and TRBJ2-7, with D tentatively TRBD2 (6 bases). This CDR3 has 17 amino acids. Looked up from germline, CDR1 is SGHVS and CDR2 is FNYEAQ. The ends were cut back, 1 base at V and 2 bases at J, with 18 bases in the middle. In nucleotides, the CDR3 is TGTGCCAGCAGCTTAGTAGTCTCGGGACTGACTACCTACGAGCAGTACTTC. Its protein is CASSLVVSGLTTYEQYF.

This chain uses TRBV5-1 with TRBJ1-2, with 8 bases that match TRBD1. With 4 bases clipped from V and 8 bases from J, the junction kept 7 bases outside the gene matches. CDR1 and CDR2 from the germline V gene are SGHRS and YFSETQ. The CDR3 runs 13 residues. DNA of the CDR3: TGCGCCAGCAGCCCGGACAGGGCATGGGGCTACACCTTC. Its protein is CASSPDRAWGYTF.

The V and J genes are TRBV27 and TRBJ2-1, with 11 bases that match TRBD2. Germline V gene sequence: CDR1 MNHEY, CDR2 SMNVEV (reference sequence). The CDR3 length is 17 residues. V was pared by 4 bases and J by 9 bases, with 14 bases of the junction left unmatched. CDR3 residues: CASSYLHSLAGAAEQFF. The CDR3 DNA reads as TGTGCCAGCAGTTATCTCCACTCACTAGCGGGGGCGGCTGAGCAGTTCTTC.